This T cell receptor (beta chain) is from a study of blood T cell repertoires in COVID-19. Only in-frame clones appear in the TCRdb table, and some are missing; sequencing was by immunoSEQ multiplex PCR. The table records about 140,000 clones, about three quarters of them present only once. Trimming left V 5 bases short and J 5 bases short, with 12 bases between. The CDR3 runs to 13 residues. CDR1 MDHEN and CDR2 SYDVKM come from the germline V gene. The rearrangement uses TRBV28 and TRBJ1-2; D possibly corresponds to TRBD1 (6 bases). The origin of this receptor is a woman aged 45-65 years who had recovered from COVID-19. Source material: PBMCs or T cells enriched from blood (not recorded which). CDR3 DNA: TGTGCCAGCAGTCTCGATGGACAGTATGGCTACACCTTC. Its protein product is CASSLDGQYGYTF.